The entry that follows covers one TCR beta chain sequence. What this receptor recognizes is not known. The data originate from a study of T cells expressing NK-cell markers (TCRdb year 2020). Regarding the research as a whole: In sorted CD3+CD56+NKG2C+, CD3+CD56+NKG2C- and CD3+CD56-NKG2C+ T-cell subsets from about 8 donors, TCR beta-chain repertoires were profiled. Among the eight sequenced donors, seven were HCMV-seropositive and one was HCMV-seronegative. Sequencing of the libraries produced 2 x 150 bp reads on Illumina HiSeq 2000/2500, MiSeq or NextSeq. The study sequenced eight donors, all healthy volunteers chosen at random: three men and five women. Study-level results and caveats: It remained unclear whether the expanded NKG2C-expressing T cell clones were specific for HCMV antigens. For several donors, the dominant CD3+CD56+NKG2C+ clonotypes were among the top 10 CD8+ clonotypes and accounted for about 1.0-7.5% of CD8+ T cells. Those dominant clonotypes were again the most abundant among CD3+CD56-NKG2C+ cells in four donors, at about 28.3-60.1%.

HCMV-specific IgG was detected in serum with a commercial ELISA kit to determine HCMV serostatus. Peripheral blood mononuclear cells were isolated from blood by Ficoll density gradient centrifugation. Sequences SGHKS (CDR1) and YYEKEE (CDR2) are obtained from the germline V gene (reference sequence). The CDR3 has 12 amino acids, counting the end cysteine and phenylalanine. No DNA appears here. Sequencing was carried out with an Illumina HiSeq 2000. TCR beta cDNA libraries were prepared using 5'RACE template switching, which introduced a universal primer site and unique molecular identifiers. Priming for cDNA synthesis came from the TCR beta constant segment, and two successive PCR amplification steps followed. For the original study's pipeline: MIGEC was used to demultiplex reads and group the reads by UMI, and MiTCR was used to assemble and quantify clonotypes. To remove erroneous sequences, TCR cDNA sequences were retained only when supported by two or more reads. The tcR package was used for downstream repertoire analysis, with clonotypes matched between fractions based on CDR3 nucleotide sequence plus V segment. Antigen specificity was annotated against VDJdb with VDJmatch, allowing one amino acid substitution in CDR3. Each CDR3 protein sequence appears as one entry after TCRdb reprocessed the reads, and no DNA is included. TCRdb, not the authors, supplied the V and J calls. The table kept for this sample lists about 540,000 distinct CDR3 sequences. 3% to 4.5% of the sample comes from the top ten.

This TCR came from a man aged 18 to 30 in good health. Donor details come from another sample of the same person, matched by shared clones. Recombination linked TRBV5-5 to TRBJ2-3. The specimen sequenced was blood T cells: a sorted CD56 or NKG2C T cell subset, CD4+ or CD8+ T cells, or bulk PBMC T cells (not recorded which). CDR3 loop: CASGRPPDTQYF.